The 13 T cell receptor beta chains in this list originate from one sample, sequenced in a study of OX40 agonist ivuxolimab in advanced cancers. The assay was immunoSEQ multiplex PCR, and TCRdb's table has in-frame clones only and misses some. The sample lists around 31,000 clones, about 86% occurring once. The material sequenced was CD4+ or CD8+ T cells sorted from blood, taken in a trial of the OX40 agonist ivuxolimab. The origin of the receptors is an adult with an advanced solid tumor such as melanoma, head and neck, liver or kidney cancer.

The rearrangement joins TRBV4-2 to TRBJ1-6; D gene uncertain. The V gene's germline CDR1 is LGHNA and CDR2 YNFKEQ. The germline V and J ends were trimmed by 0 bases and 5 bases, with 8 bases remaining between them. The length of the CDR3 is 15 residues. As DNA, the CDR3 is TGTGCCAGCAGCCAAGAAGGACGGAATAATTCACCCCTCCACTTT. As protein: CASSQEGRNNSPLHF.

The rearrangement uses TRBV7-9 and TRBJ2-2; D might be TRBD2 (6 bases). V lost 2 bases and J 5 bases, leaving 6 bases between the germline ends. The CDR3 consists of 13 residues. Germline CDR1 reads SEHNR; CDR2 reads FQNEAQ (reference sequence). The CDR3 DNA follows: TGTGCCAGCAGCTTACGGGAGACCGGGGAGCTGTTTTTT. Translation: CASSLRETGELFF.

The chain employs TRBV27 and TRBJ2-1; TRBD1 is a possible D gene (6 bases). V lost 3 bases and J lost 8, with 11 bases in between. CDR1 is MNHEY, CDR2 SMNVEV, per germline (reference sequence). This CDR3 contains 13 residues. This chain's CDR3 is CASSLITGHEQFF. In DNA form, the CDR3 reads TGTGCCAGCAGTTTGATAACAGGGCATGAGCAGTTCTTC.

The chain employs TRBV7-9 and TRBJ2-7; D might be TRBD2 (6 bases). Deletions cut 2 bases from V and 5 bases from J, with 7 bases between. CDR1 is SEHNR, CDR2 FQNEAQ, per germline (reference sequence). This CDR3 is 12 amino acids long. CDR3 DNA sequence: TGTGCCAGCAGCTTAACGGGGGACGAGCAGTACTTC. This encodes CASSLTGDEQYF.

The CDR3 coding sequence is TGTGCCAGCAGCCAAGTCCCTCCTCAGCGGGACACAGATACGCAGTATTTT. This translates into CASSQVPPQRDTDTQYF. The chain recombines TRBV14 with TRBJ2-3, with TRBD2 matching 7 bases. V lost 1 base to trimming and J lost 2 bases; unmatched junction nucleotides: 9. CDR3 size: 17 residues. Germline V CDR1 and CDR2: SGHDN, FVKESK.

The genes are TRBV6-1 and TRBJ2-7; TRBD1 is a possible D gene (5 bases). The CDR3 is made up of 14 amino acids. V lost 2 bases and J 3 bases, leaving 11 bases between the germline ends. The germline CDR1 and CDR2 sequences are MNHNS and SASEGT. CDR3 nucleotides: TGTGCCAGCAGTGAACCGGACAATTACTACGAGCAGTACTTC. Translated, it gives CASSEPDNYYEQYF.

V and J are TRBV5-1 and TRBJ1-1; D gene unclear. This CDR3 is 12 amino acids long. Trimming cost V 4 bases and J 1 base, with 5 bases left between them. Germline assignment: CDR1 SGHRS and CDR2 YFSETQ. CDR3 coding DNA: TGCGCCAGCAGCGAGGGGAACACTGAAGCTTTCTTT. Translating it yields CASSEGNTEAFF.

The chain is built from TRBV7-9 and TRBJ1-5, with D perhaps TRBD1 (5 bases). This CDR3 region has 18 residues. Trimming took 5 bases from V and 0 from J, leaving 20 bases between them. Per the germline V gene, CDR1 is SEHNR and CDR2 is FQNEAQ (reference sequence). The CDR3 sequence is CASSPGGADAYSNQPQHF. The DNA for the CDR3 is TGTGCCAGCAGCCCGGGGGGTGCAGACGCTTATAGCAATCAGCCCCAGCATTTT.

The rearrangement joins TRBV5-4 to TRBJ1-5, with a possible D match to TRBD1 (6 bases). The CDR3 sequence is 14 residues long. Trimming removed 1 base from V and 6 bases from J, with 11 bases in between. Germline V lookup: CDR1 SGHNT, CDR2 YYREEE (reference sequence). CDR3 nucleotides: TGTGCCAGCAGCTTGTTGGGGGCCGGTCAGCCCCAGCATTTT. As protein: CASSLLGAGQPQHF.

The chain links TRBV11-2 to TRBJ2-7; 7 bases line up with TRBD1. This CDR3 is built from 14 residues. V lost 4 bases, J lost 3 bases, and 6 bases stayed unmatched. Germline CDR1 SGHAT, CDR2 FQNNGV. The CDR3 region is CASSSGQEIYEQYF. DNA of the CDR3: TGTGCCAGCAGCTCCGGACAGGAGATCTACGAGCAGTACTTC.

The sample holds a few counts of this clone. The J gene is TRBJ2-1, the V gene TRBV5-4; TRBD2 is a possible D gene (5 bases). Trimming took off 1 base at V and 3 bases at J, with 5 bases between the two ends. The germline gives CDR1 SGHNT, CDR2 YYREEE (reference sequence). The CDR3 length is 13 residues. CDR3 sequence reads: CASSLRGYNEQFF. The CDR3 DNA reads TGTGCCAGCAGCTTGCGGGGCTACAATGAGCAGTTCTTC.

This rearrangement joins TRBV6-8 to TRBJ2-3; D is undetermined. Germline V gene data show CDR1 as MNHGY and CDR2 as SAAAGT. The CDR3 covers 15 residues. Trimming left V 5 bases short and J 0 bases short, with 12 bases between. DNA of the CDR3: TGTGCCAGCAGTCCCATTCTCTCTAGCACAGATACGCAGTATTTT. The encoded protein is CASSPILSSTDTQYF.

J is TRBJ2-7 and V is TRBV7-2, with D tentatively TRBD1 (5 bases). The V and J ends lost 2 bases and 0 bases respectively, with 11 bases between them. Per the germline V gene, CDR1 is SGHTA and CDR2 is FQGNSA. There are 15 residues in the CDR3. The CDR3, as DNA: TGTGCCAGCAGCTTAACGCTAGGGGACTCCTACGAGCAGTACTTC. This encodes CASSLTLGDSYEQYF.